These T cell receptor beta chains were read from a single sample in a study of shared clonotypes between healthy human individuals. Some clones are missing from TCRdb's copy, which holds only in-frame ones; the method was immunoSEQ multiplex PCR. The profile covers about 2 million clones, with about 95% appearing a single time and 0.9% to 1.5% taken by the ten largest. Sequenced material: naive CD8+ T cells sorted from blood. These TCRs come from a man younger than 35 in good health. CDR3s include the opening cysteine and the closing phenylalanine or tryptophan. A D gene is named only where the DNA matches it firmly. Size is stated for part of the rows, as once, few or many counts, or as a class when the clone is expanded.

v_call,j_call,d_call,clone_size,cdr3_nt,cdr3_aa
TRBV5-5,TRBJ2-7,.,.,TGTGCCAGCAGCCGGAATGAGGCTCACCGGGCCGAGCAGTACTTC,CASSRNEAHRAEQYF
TRBV11-2,TRBJ1-4,.,.,TGTGCCAGCAGCCCCCCCGGGAGTCTTAATGAAAAACTGTTTTTT,CASSPPGSLNEKLFF
TRBV5-1,TRBJ2-1,.,.,TGCGCCAGCAGCTTGAGATCCGTGCGGGATGAGCAGTTCTTC,CASSLRSVRDEQFF
TRBV2,TRBJ1-2,.,.,TGTGCCAGCAGTGAGTGGACAACGGTTGGGGGCTATGGCTACACCTTC,CASSEWTTVGGYGYTF
TRBV7-2,TRBJ2-1,TRBD2,.,TGTGCCAGCAGCTTCTCTAGCGGGAGAGACAATGAGCAGTTCTTC,CASSFSSGRDNEQFF
TRBV9,TRBJ1-2,.,.,TGTGCCAGCAGCCCTAGAGGGGCGGCGGATGGCTACACCTTC,CASSPRGAADGYTF
TRBV5-4,TRBJ2-5,.,.,TGTGCCAGCAGTCTCGAGGTCCAAGAGACCCAGTACTTC,CASSLEVQETQYF
TRBV11-2,TRBJ2-1,TRBD2,.,TGTGCCAGCAGCCAGATAGCGGGCTTGGTAAAGGAGCAGTTCTTC,CASSQIAGLVKEQFF
TRBV5-1,TRBJ1-1,.,once,TGCGCCAGCAGCTTGGGGGCAGGAGGGAACACTGAAGCTTTCTTT,CASSLGAGGNTEAFF
TRBV7-9,TRBJ2-1,.,.,TGTGCCAGCAGCCTCGGGGGTCATGAGCAGTTCTTC,CASSLGGHEQFF
TRBV27,TRBJ2-2,TRBD2,once,TGTGCCAGCAGTGTAGGCGGGGAGGGCACCGGGGAGCTGTTTTTT,CASSVGGEGTGELFF
TRBV11-3,TRBJ2-1,.,.,TGTGCCAGCAGCTTATCGTTGGGGGGCTCCTACAATGAGCAGTTCTTC,CASSLSLGGSYNEQFF
TRBV13,TRBJ2-3,TRBD2,.,TGTGCCAGCAGCTTTCAACTAGCGGGAAACACAGATACGCAGTATTTT,CASSFQLAGNTDTQYF
TRBV18,TRBJ1-1,.,.,TGTGCCAGCTCTTCCGGGTACACTGAAGCTTTCTTT,CASSSGYTEAFF
TRBV27,TRBJ1-4,.,.,TGTGCCAGCAGTTCTGACGAAAAACTGTTTTTT,CASSSDEKLFF
TRBV28,TRBJ1-5,.,.,TGTGCCAGCAGTTTCGGGGTGGCGGATCAGCCCCAGCATTTT,CASSFGVADQPQHF
TRBV11-2,TRBJ1-3,.,.,TGTGCCAGCAGCCACGACAGGAACTCTGGAAACACCATATATTTT,CASSHDRNSGNTIYF
TRBV5-6,TRBJ1-5,.,once,TGTGCCAGCAGCACCGGGGGGAATCAGCCCCAGCATTTT,CASSTGGNQPQHF
TRBV19,TRBJ1-1,.,.,TGTGCCAGTAGTATCCTCGGGGGGACTGAAGCTTTCTTT,CASSILGGTEAFF
TRBV6-6,TRBJ2-7,.,.,TGTGCCAGCAGTTATTCCCACCGGATGGCCGACTACGAGCAGTACTTC,CASSYSHRMADYEQYF
TRBV7-9,TRBJ2-3,.,.,TGTGCCAGCAGCTTGGAGTCCGATACGCAGTATTTT,CASSLESDTQYF
TRBV9,TRBJ1-5,.,.,TGTGCCAGCAGCAAAGCAGGCAATCAGCCCCAGCATTTT,CASSKAGNQPQHF
TRBV5-6,TRBJ1-1,TRBD1,.,TGTGCCAGCAGCTGGGGACAGGGGATCGGGACTGAAGCTTTCTTT,CASSWGQGIGTEAFF
TRBV5-4,TRBJ1-1,.,.,TGTGCCAGCAGCTTGGTGGGGGCGGCTACTGAAGCTTTCTTT,CASSLVGAATEAFF
TRBV5-4,TRBJ2-2,.,.,TGTGCCAGCAGCTTCGGAAGTGGTTACGCCGGGGAGCTGTTTTTT,CASSFGSGYAGELFF
TRBV7-9,TRBJ1-5,.,.,TGTGCCAGCAGCTTAGTAGCGGGGAATCAGCCCCAGCATTTT,CASSLVAGNQPQHF
TRBV9,TRBJ1-1,TRBD1,.,TGTGCCAGCAGCGCGGGGGGACAGTTGAACACTGAAGCTTTCTTT,CASSAGGQLNTEAFF
TRBV5-5,TRBJ2-2,TRBD2,.,TGTGCCAGCAGCGGTGGGCTAGCGGCCCCGAACACCGGGGAGCTGTTTTTT,CASSGGLAAPNTGELFF
TRBV6-4,TRBJ2-7,TRBD1,.,TGTGCCAGCAGTGACTACCGGGACAGGGGGCGCGAAGGTGGCTACGAGCAGTACTTC,CASSDYRDRGREGGYEQYF
TRBV6-5,TRBJ2-3,.,.,TGTGCCAGCAGTTACCGTGGCGGGGGCACCACAGATACGCAGTATTTT,CASSYRGGGTTDTQYF
TRBV5-6,TRBJ2-5,.,once,TGTGCCAGCAGCTACGCAACAGGGTTGGAGACCCAGTACTTC,CASSYATGLETQYF
TRBV27,TRBJ2-7,.,.,TGTGCCAGCAGTGTAGACAGATCTCTGAGGGAGCAGTACTTC,CASSVDRSLREQYF
TRBV7-9,TRBJ2-1,.,.,TGTGCCAGCAGCTTAGAAACCCAGATCGAATACAATGAGCAGTTCTTC,CASSLETQIEYNEQFF
TRBV11-3,TRBJ2-3,.,.,TGTGCCAGCTCCCCCGGGTGGGCAGATACGCAGTATTTT,CASSPGWADTQYF
TRBV7-2,TRBJ2-1,.,.,TGTGCCAGCAGCTTAGATTCAGGGGTTGGACAGTTCTTC,CASSLDSGVGQFF
TRBV27,TRBJ1-2,TRBD1,.,TGTGCCAGCAGTTCACTACAGGGGAACTATGGCTACACCTTC,CASSSLQGNYGYTF
TRBV27,TRBJ2-1,.,.,TGTGCCAGCAGTTTATGGGCTCTCGCACCCAACAATGAGCAGTTCTTC,CASSLWALAPNNEQFF
TRBV5-6,TRBJ1-2,TRBD1,.,TGTGCCAGCAGCTGGGACAGGGGTGATGGCTACACCTTC,CASSWDRGDGYTF
TRBV27,TRBJ1-2,TRBD1,.,TGTGCCAGCTCGACAGGGGGCTATGGCTACACCTTC,CASSTGGYGYTF
TRBV6-5,TRBJ1-1,.,.,TGTGCCAGCAGTTACTCCTCCCAGTCTGAAGCTTTCTTT,CASSYSSQSEAFF
TRBV7-8,TRBJ2-1,.,.,TGTGCCAGCAGCTTGGGGACGGGAGTTTCTTCCTACAATGAGCAGTTCTTC,CASSLGTGVSSYNEQFF
TRBV27,TRBJ2-7,.,.,TGTGCCAGCAGTTTCCTTGGAGGCGAGCAGTACTTC,CASSFLGGEQYF
TRBV25-1,TRBJ2-7,.,.,TGTGCCAGCAGTGAATCCGGGAGCTCCTACGAGCAGTACTTC,CASSESGSSYEQYF
TRBV10-1,TRBJ2-1,TRBD2,.,TGCGCCAGCAGTGAGTCTAGGCGGGAGGTCCCGCCCCGCGAGCAGTTCTTC,CASSESRREVPPREQFF
TRBV12-2,TRBJ2-1,.,.,TGTGCAAGTCCCGAGATAGGGCTAGCGGGTACCAATGAGCAGTTCTTC,CASPEIGLAGTNEQFF
TRBV7-8,TRBJ1-1,.,.,TGTGCCAGCAGGTTAGGGGTGAACACTGAAGCTTTCTTT,CASRLGVNTEAFF